The next 28 T cell receptor beta chains were all read from a single sample in a study of blood T cells in healthy people across ages. Combining a sample-barcoded 5' primer with a J-beta primer mix, a second PCR ran for roughly 7 to 12 cycles. TCRdb processed the 5' RACE reads anew with MiXCR; each CDR3 protein has one entry. The table includes roughly 500,000 distinct CDR3 sequences, approximately 30% detected once. The sample consisted of blood. These TCRs come from a woman in her seventies in good health.

The gene calls are TRBV30 and TRBJ2-1; 14 bases are a match to TRBD2. The V gene end was trimmed by 1 base and the J gene end by 9 bases; junction bases not matched to a gene: 5. CDR1 is GTSNPN and CDR2 is SVGIG in the germline V gene (reference sequence). This CDR3 is 15 amino acids long. This CDR3 is CAWSGGLAGEGEQFF. The CDR3 DNA reads TGTGCCTGGAGTGGGGGACTAGCGGGGGAAGGTGAGCAGTTCTTC.

The table lists this clonotype with a few counts. This chain links TRBV7-7 with TRBJ1-1; D is uncertain. Looked up from germline, CDR1 is SSHAT and CDR2 is FNYEAQ (reference sequence). V was trimmed by 3 bases and J by 2 bases, leaving 16 bases between them. The CDR3 totals 16 residues. The CDR3 DNA follows: TGTGCCAGCAGCTTCCTTCCGTTGGGCGAAAACACTGAAGCTTTCTTT. This sequence encodes CASSFLPLGENTEAFF. Using reference TRBV7-7 and TRBJ1-1 for the parts outside the CDR3, the full variable domain is GAGVSQSPRYKVTKRGQDVTLRCDPISSHATLYWYQQALGQGPEFLTYFNYEAQPDKSGLPSDRFSAERPEGSISTLTIQRTEQRDSAMYRCASSFLPLGENTEAFFGQGTRLTVV.

In this sample, this clonotype turned up many times. CDR3 bases: TGCGCCAGCAGTCCGGGACGGACGAACACCGGGGAGCTGTTTTTT. Its protein is CASSPGRTNTGELFF. V and J are TRBV5-1 and TRBJ2-2; D possibly matches TRBD1 or TRBD2 (5 bases each). The V gene lost 5 bases and the J gene lost 0 bases, with 11 bases spanning the gap. CDR1 is SGHRS, CDR2 YFSETQ, per germline. The CDR3 consists of 15 residues.

This clonotype was picked up a small number of times. The V gene is TRBV20-1, the J gene TRBJ2-5, with 8 bases fitting TRBD2. Germline values: CDR1 DFQATT, CDR2 SNEGSKA (reference sequence). This CDR3 has 16 residues. V shed 0 bases and J 2 bases; nucleotides not matched to a gene: 8. The CDR3 sequence: CSAREGRRGEQETQYF. The CDR3 DNA follows: TGCAGTGCTAGAGAGGGTCGGCGGGGGGAGCAAGAGACCCAGTACTTC.

The genes are TRBV27 and TRBJ2-1; D not resolved. The CDR3 totals 17 residues. Trimming took 2 bases from V and 0 from J, leaving 14 bases between them. In germline, CDR1 is MNHEY, CDR2 SMNVEV (reference sequence). CDR3 loop: CASSLEGPSSSYNEQFF. CDR3 nucleotides: TGTGCCAGCAGTTTAGAAGGGCCCTCAAGCTCCTACAATGAGCAGTTCTTC.

This clonotype has just a few counts. This rearrangement joins TRBV9 to TRBJ2-5, with 7 bases that match TRBD2. Germline values: CDR1 SGDLS, CDR2 YYNGEE. The CDR3 is 16 amino acids. J lost 2 bases, V lost 1 base, and 8 bases had no gene match. The CDR3 loop reads CASSVLAGVGQETQYF. For the CDR3, the DNA is TGTGCCAGCAGCGTATTGGCGGGGGTGGGGCAAGAGACCCAGTACTTC. Full variable domain (outside the CDR3, taken from reference TRBV9 and TRBJ2-5): DSGVTQTPKHLITATGQRVTLRCSPRSGDLSVYWYQQSLDQGLQFLIQYYNGEERAKGNILERFSAQQFPDLHSELNLSSLELGDSALYFCASSVLAGVGQETQYFGPGTRLLVL.

This chain uses TRBV10-2 with TRBJ2-5; the match to TRBD2 covers 9 bases. The J call is doubtful: the DNA matches TRBJ2-7 better. CDR3 size: 15 residues. Germline CDR1 WSHSY, CDR2 SAAADI. The DNA for the CDR3 is TGCGCCAGCACCCAAGGACTAGCGTTCTCCTACGAGCAGTACTTC. Its translation: CASTQGLAFSYEQYF.

With respect to this clonotype: This may be a read error, as it is one base from a much larger clone. This rearrangement joins TRBV7-2 to TRBJ2-4; TRBD2 aligns across 11 bases. V dropped 0 bases and J dropped 0; count of bases not matched to a gene: 4. The CDR3 extends over 18 amino acids. The germline V gene has CDR1 SGHTA and CDR2 FQGNSA. The CDR3: CASSLAGLAGIAKNIQYF. Here the CDR3 DNA reads TGTGCCAGCAGCTTAGCTGGACTAGCGGGTATAGCCAAAAACATTCAGTACTTC.

The sample holds a few counts of this clonotype. The gene calls are TRBV2 and TRBJ1-1, with D tentatively TRBD1 (5 bases). V lost 6 bases to trimming and J lost 1 base, with 12 bases between them. CDR1 SNHLY and CDR2 FYNNEI come from the germline V gene. This CDR3 is 14 amino acids long. CDR3 residues: CASRLFQGNTEAFF. DNA of the CDR3: TGTGCCAGCAGGCTTTTTCAGGGGAACACTGAAGCTTTCTTT.

The chain joins TRBV5-1 to TRBJ2-3, with D perhaps matching TRBD1 (6 bases). Trimming left V 3 bases short and J 5 bases short, with 22 bases between. CDR1 SGHRS and CDR2 YFSETQ come from the germline V gene. The CDR3 sequence is 17 residues long. The CDR3 region is CASSSGTFTTLVDTQYF. CDR3 DNA: TGCGCCAGCAGCTCCGGGACATTTACCACCTTAGTAGATACGCAGTATTTT.

Remarks on this clonotype: A junction boundary mismatches the germline segment, possibly from a read error. The rearrangement joins TRBV7-6 to TRBJ2-6; TRBD1 might be the D (5 bases). The CDR3 loop spans 17 amino acids. Germline CDR1 is SGHVS and CDR2 is FNYEAQ. CDR3 in DNA: TGTGCCAGCAGCCCCTCGGGTGAGAGTTCTGGGGCTAACGTCCTGACTTTC. It is translated as CASSPSGESSGANVLTF.

This clonotype has only a few counts. The chain carries TRBV28 and TRBJ2-2, with no clear D. Germline CDR1 and CDR2: MDHEN and SYDVKM. Trimming removed 1 base at V and 7 bases at J, with 4 bases between. This CDR3 has 12 residues. CDR3 amino acids: CASSLSGGELFF. The CDR3 region has the DNA TGTGCCAGCAGTTTATCCGGCGGGGAGCTGTTTTTT.

This clonotype was counted a few times. This chain connects TRBV9 to TRBJ2-5; D gene uncertain. Germline loops: CDR1 SGDLS, CDR2 YYNGEE. This CDR3 contains 13 residues. Between the trimmed V and J ends, which lost 0 bases and 5 bases, there was a span of 8 bases. The CDR3 protein is CASSVAAAETQYF. The CDR3 DNA sequence: TGTGCCAGCAGCGTAGCAGCCGCCGAGACCCAGTACTTC.

The chain uses TRBV15 and TRBJ2-5; possibly TRBD2 for D (6 bases). Trimming left V 3 bases short and J 5 bases short, with 16 bases between. Germline loops: CDR1 LNHNV, CDR2 YYDKDF (reference sequence). CDR3 length equals 15 residues. The CDR3 nucleotides are TGTGCCACCAGCAGTGAGGGAACTAGCATCGAGACCCAGTACTTC. Its translation is CATSSEGTSIETQYF.

This clonotype was observed a handful of times. The chain joins TRBV27 to TRBJ1-4, with 10 bases fitting TRBD1. Germline values: CDR1 MNHEY, CDR2 SMNVEV (reference sequence). V was pared by 7 bases and J by 6 bases, with 5 bases of the junction left unmatched. The CDR3 is made up of 14 amino acids. Here the CDR3 DNA reads TGTGCCAGCAAGTGGGACAGGGGAGATGAAAAACTGTTTTTT. Translated, it gives CASKWDRGDEKLFF.

V gene TRBV5-1 combines with J gene TRBJ2-5; a possible D gene is TRBD1 (5 bases). The CDR3 consists of 13 residues. The V gene lost 7 bases and the J gene lost 3 bases, with 13 bases spanning the gap. Germline CDR1 is SGHRS and CDR2 is YFSETQ. For the CDR3, the DNA is TGCGCCAGCTCCGACAGACCCGAAGAGACCCAGTACTTC. Translating it yields CASSDRPEETQYF.

V gene TRBV12-3 or TRBV12-4 combines with J gene TRBJ1-2; no firm D call. The CDR3 extends over 13 amino acids. V lost 0 bases to trimming and J lost 9 bases, with 11 bases between them. The CDR3 DNA reads as TGTGCCAGCAGTTTAGCCAGTCCTGAAAGCTACACCTTC. Amino acid sequence: CASSLASPESYTF.

This clonotype was observed a few times. The chain employs TRBV6-6 and TRBJ1-2, with D maybe TRBD1 (5 bases). Trimming took off 2 bases at V and 7 bases at J, with 8 bases between the two ends. This CDR3 is built from 12 residues. Germline loops: CDR1 MNHNY, CDR2 SVGAGI (reference sequence). CDR3 residues: CASSYAGGGYTF. CDR3 nucleotide sequence: TGTGCCAGCAGTTACGCGGGGGGTGGCTACACCTTC.

The chain uses TRBV12-3 or TRBV12-4 and TRBJ2-1, with TRBD2 as a possible D gene (7 bases). The DNA end favors TRBJ2-5, so the J call may be wrong. The CDR3 length is 16 residues. The CDR3 DNA reads TGTGCCAGCAGTCGCCGGGGGGCCCAACTGCAGGAGACCCAGTACTTC. Translation gives CASSRRGAQLQETQYF.

The CDR3 region is CASSPLLSKGETQYF. The CDR3 DNA is TGTGCCAGCTCACCACTCCTCTCGAAGGGAGAGACCCAGTACTTC. The chain carries TRBV18 and TRBJ2-5; D gene unclear. The CDR3 has 15 amino acids. Per the germline V gene, CDR1 is KGHSH and CDR2 is LQKENI. V dropped 1 base and J dropped 4 bases, with 13 bases sitting between them.

This clonotype was recorded a few times. One end of the junction fails to match germline, which may point to a read error. The chain employs TRBV2 and TRBJ2-3; possible D gene TRBD1, 5 bases. The CDR3 covers 12 residues. The V gene's germline CDR1 is SNHLY and CDR2 FYNNEI. Here the CDR3 reads CTSRVSTDTQYF. The CDR3, as DNA: TGTACCAGCAGGGTCTCCACAGATACGCAGTATTTT.

This chain uses TRBV6-1 with TRBJ2-3; D gene ambiguous. Germline V gene data show CDR1 as MNHNS and CDR2 as SASEGT. V lost 6 bases and J 0 bases, leaving 22 bases between the germline ends. This CDR3 has 18 residues. CDR3 bases: TGTGCCAGCAGGAGCTCGGTTCGATATTTCCAGAGCACAGATACGCAGTATTTT. It encodes CASRSSVRYFQSTDTQYF.

The V call is TRBV20-1, the J call TRBJ2-7; D is undetermined. Germline-derived CDR1 and CDR2 are DFQATT and SNEGSKA (reference sequence). V was trimmed by 4 bases and J by 6 bases, leaving 10 bases between them. The CDR3 is 11 residues long. CDR3 protein: CSANLNIEQYF. CDR3 coding DNA: TGCAGTGCTAACTTAAATATCGAGCAGTACTTC.

This clonotype was detected only a few times. The chain links TRBV29-1 to TRBJ1-1; the D is unclear. V lost 5 bases and J 2 bases, leaving 9 bases between the germline ends. CDR1 and CDR2 from the germline V gene are SQVTM and ANQGSEA. This CDR3 has 12 amino acids. The CDR3 sequence: CSVLRANTEAFF. The DNA of the CDR3 is TGCAGCGTTCTGAGAGCTAACACTGAAGCTTTCTTT.

This clonotype was recorded many times. The chain carries TRBV2 and TRBJ2-5, with D unclear. Matching the DNA end better, TRBJ2-7 makes the J call doubtful. CDR3 length: 11 amino acids. Germline CDR1 SNHLY, CDR2 FYNNEI. The CDR3 DNA is TGTGCCAGCAGTGAAATGAGCGAGCAGTACTTC. Its protein product is CASSEMSEQYF.

The chain couples TRBV5-1 to TRBJ1-2; D not certain. CDR1 and CDR2 (germline): SGHRS, YFSETQ. This CDR3 is 12 amino acids long. V lost 0 bases, J lost 7 bases, and 7 bases lay in between. The CDR3 nucleotides read TGCGCCAGCAGCTTGGGCCACAGTGGCTACACCTTC. Residues: CASSLGHSGYTF.

V gene TRBV7-9 combines with J gene TRBJ2-1, with TRBD2 matching over 13 bases. CDR3 length: 18 residues. The V and J ends lost 5 bases and 3 bases, in that order; junction bases with no gene match: 10. CDR1 is SEHNR, CDR2 FQNEAQ, per germline (reference sequence). This CDR3 is CASSPGTSGTPLYNEQFF. The DNA for the CDR3 is TGTGCCAGCAGCCCGGGGACTAGCGGGACTCCCCTCTACAATGAGCAGTTCTTC.

In regard to this clonotype: One end of the junction fails to match germline, which may point to a read error. V usage is TRBV7-2 and J usage is TRBJ2-5; no clear D gene. This CDR3 has 13 residues. In germline, CDR1 is SGHTA, CDR2 FQGNSA. The CDR3 protein is CASGLRVKETQYF. CDR3 DNA: TGTGCCAGCGGCTTACGAGTTAAAGAGACCCAGTACTTC.